Listed below are T cell receptor beta chains from one sample, sequenced in a study of Graves' ophthalmopathy and Graves' hyperthyroidism. TCRdb processed the multiplex PCR reads anew with MiXCR; each CDR3 protein has one entry. Seen here are around 170,000 distinct CDR3 sequences, 30% to 45% observed once, and the top ten hold under 7%. Material: peripheral blood. These receptors were obtained from a woman between 40 and 50 years old with Graves' ophthalmopathy. The CDR3 runs from the conserved cysteine through the conserved F or W. Each record gives: D gene, clone size, V gene, J gene, CDR3 DNA, CDR3 protein. A D gene is named only where the DNA matches it firmly. Clone size is stated in some rows and not others, as once, few, many or a class when expanded.

D: TRBD2
size: many
V: TRBV6-5
J: TRBJ2-5
DNA: TGTGCCACCACCTCCCGGGGGGGCGGTGAGACCCAGTACTTC
CDR3: CATTSRGGGETQYF

D: TRBD2
size: many
V: TRBV7-3
J: TRBJ2-3
DNA: TGTGCCAGCAGCGTAACTAGCGGGGGCAGCACAGATACGCAGTATTTT
CDR3: CASSVTSGGSTDTQYF

D: TRBD2
size: .
V: TRBV11-3
J: TRBJ2-5
DNA: TGTGCCAGCAGCCCTGGACTAGCGGGGGGGCCAGAGACCCAGTACTTC
CDR3: CASSPGLAGGPETQYF

D: TRBD1
size: .
V: TRBV6-5
J: TRBJ2-7
DNA: TGTGCCAGCAGTTACTCGGAGACAGGGGCGTACGAGCAGTACTTC
CDR3: CASSYSETGAYEQYF

D: TRBD1
size: .
V: TRBV12-3/TRBV12-4
J: TRBJ1-6
DNA: TGTGCCAGCTCGACAGGGGGCCACTCACCCCTCCACTTT
CDR3: CASSTGGHSPLHF

D: .
size: .
V: TRBV28
J: TRBJ1-5
DNA: TGTGCCAGCAGTTTCCGCGGAAAGGCAGGGGTAGGCAATCAGCCCCAGCATTTT
CDR3: CASSFRGKAGVGNQPQHF

D: TRBD2
size: once
V: TRBV11-2
J: TRBJ2-5
DNA: TGTGCCAGCAGCCAAGAGATTGCTAGCGGGAGAGGAAAGACCCAGTACTTC
CDR3: CASSQEIASGRGKTQYF

D: .
size: many
V: TRBV19
J: TRBJ1-1
DNA: TGTGCCAGTAGTCCCGACATCAAGTGGACTGAAGCTTTCTTT
CDR3: CASSPDIKWTEAFF

D: TRBD1
size: many
V: TRBV2
J: TRBJ1-2
DNA: TGTGCCAGCAGTGAAAGACAGGGCTCCTATGGCTACACCTTC
CDR3: CASSERQGSYGYTF

D: .
size: many
V: TRBV18
J: TRBJ1-1
DNA: TGTGCCAGCTCACCACAAGGGAGGGAAATGAACACTGAAGCTTTCTTT
CDR3: CASSPQGREMNTEAFF

D: TRBD1
size: many
V: TRBV2
J: TRBJ1-1
DNA: TGTGCCAGCAGGGCAGGGGGCACTGAAGCTTTCTTT
CDR3: CASRAGGTEAFF

D: TRBD1
size: many
V: TRBV6-2/TRBV6-3
J: TRBJ1-5
DNA: TGTGCCAGCAGACTGACAGGGGGCAATCAGCCCCAGCATTTT
CDR3: CASRLTGGNQPQHF

D: .
size: many
V: TRBV5-1
J: TRBJ1-2
DNA: TGCGCCAGCAGCTTGGATGCAGGGGTGAACTATGGCTACACCTTC
CDR3: CASSLDAGVNYGYTF

D: .
size: many
V: TRBV11-2
J: TRBJ2-2
DNA: TGTGCCAGCAGCTTGCTCACAGGGTCCGGGGAGCTGTTTTTT
CDR3: CASSLLTGSGELFF

D: .
size: once
V: TRBV11-2
J: TRBJ2-7
DNA: TGTGCCAGCAGCTTAGAATTAGCGGAGACCTACGAGCAGTACTTC
CDR3: CASSLELAETYEQYF

D: .
size: many
V: TRBV7-2
J: TRBJ1-5
DNA: TGTGCCAGCAGCTTAGGTGTGGGGGGCAATCAGCCCCAGCATTTT
CDR3: CASSLGVGGNQPQHF

D: .
size: .
V: TRBV6-5
J: TRBJ1-2
DNA: TGTGCCAGCAGTTACCAACAGGCTAACTATGGCTACACCTTC
CDR3: CASSYQQANYGYTF

D: .
size: .
V: TRBV29-1
J: TRBJ2-7
DNA: TGCAGCGTTGAAGGTGGGGGGACGGTGCAGTACTTC
CDR3: CSVEGGGTVQYF

D: .
size: .
V: TRBV28
J: TRBJ2-2
DNA: TGTGCCAGCAGCACAGCGAACACCGGGGAGCTGTTTTTT
CDR3: CASSTANTGELFF

D: .
size: many
V: TRBV3-1
J: TRBJ1-1
DNA: TGTGCCAGCAGCCAAGGGTTTAGCACTGAAGCTTTCTTT
CDR3: CASSQGFSTEAFF

D: .
size: many
V: TRBV10-3
J: TRBJ2-5
DNA: TGTGCCGTTGGGGAGACCCAATACTTC
CDR3: CAVGETQYF

D: .
size: .
V: TRBV7-2
J: TRBJ1-1
DNA: TGTGCCAGCAGCGTCGCAATCCGGGTCACTGAAGCTTTCTTT
CDR3: CASSVAIRVTEAFF

D: .
size: once
V: TRBV6-1
J: TRBJ1-5
DNA: TGTGCCAGCAGGGAAACAGGTACAAATCAGCCCCAGCATTTT
CDR3: CASRETGTNQPQHF

D: .
size: .
V: TRBV10-3
J: TRBJ2-2
DNA: TGTGCCATCAGTGAGGACTGGAACACCGGGGAGCTGTTTTTT
CDR3: CAISEDWNTGELFF

D: .
size: many
V: TRBV19
J: TRBJ1-5
DNA: TGTGCCAGTAGTTCAAGGGGGTTGAGGCCCCAGCATTTT
CDR3: CASSSRGLRPQHF

D: TRBD1
size: few
V: TRBV12-3/TRBV12-4
J: TRBJ1-6
DNA: TGTGCCAGCACTCTGTCAGGGGGTTCACCCCTCCACTTT
CDR3: CASTLSGGSPLHF

D: .
size: .
V: TRBV30
J: TRBJ1-1
DNA: TGTGCCTGGAGTCTTCGTTCGAACACTGAAGCTTTCTTT
CDR3: CAWSLRSNTEAFF

D: .
size: .
V: TRBV6-2/TRBV6-3
J: TRBJ2-7
DNA: TGTGCCAGCAGTTACTCGGGTTTGGCGATCTCCACTTACGAGCAGTACTTC
CDR3: CASSYSGLAISTYEQYF

D: .
size: few
V: TRBV6-5
J: TRBJ2-5
DNA: TGTGCCAGCAGCCTGGGTACAGTGGATGAGACCCAGTACTTC
CDR3: CASSLGTVDETQYF

D: .
size: many
V: TRBV28
J: TRBJ1-6
DNA: TGTGCCAGCATACACCAGAGCTATAATTCACCCCTCCACTTT
CDR3: CASIHQSYNSPLHF

D: .
size: many
V: TRBV4-1
J: TRBJ2-7
DNA: TGCGCCAGCAGCCATCCGGGACGGCCAGTCTACGAGCAGTACTTC
CDR3: CASSHPGRPVYEQYF

D: TRBD1
size: many
V: TRBV29-1
J: TRBJ1-2
DNA: TGCAGCGTTGAAAGCCAGGGGGCCTACTATGGCTACACCTTC
CDR3: CSVESQGAYYGYTF

D: TRBD1
size: .
V: TRBV7-6
J: TRBJ2-5
DNA: TGTGCCAGCAGCCAGACAGGGCTGGAAGAGACCCAGTACTTC
CDR3: CASSQTGLEETQYF

D: .
size: many
V: TRBV12-3/TRBV12-4
J: TRBJ1-5
DNA: TGTGCCAGCAGTTTAGAGCAGGTTTCCGTCCATTTT
CDR3: CASSLEQVSVHF

D: TRBD2
size: many
V: TRBV24-1
J: TRBJ2-5
DNA: TGTGCCACCAGTGGGACTAGCAGCCAAGAGACCCAGTACTTC
CDR3: CATSGTSSQETQYF

D: .
size: many
V: TRBV12-3/TRBV12-4
J: TRBJ1-1
DNA: TGTGCCAGCAGTTTATCGGAGGGAATGGCTGAAGCTTTCTTT
CDR3: CASSLSEGMAEAFF

D: TRBD1
size: .
V: TRBV12-3/TRBV12-4
J: TRBJ1-6
DNA: TGTGCCAGCAGTATCCGGGACAGGGGTTCACCCCTCCACTTT
CDR3: CASSIRDRGSPLHF

D: .
size: .
V: TRBV10-3
J: TRBJ1-2
DNA: TGTGCCATCAGTGACACTGTTGATGGCTACACCTTC
CDR3: CAISDTVDGYTF

D: TRBD2
size: .
V: TRBV6-2/TRBV6-3
J: TRBJ2-5
DNA: TGTGCCAGCAGTTACTCGATGGCGGGAGGGGAAGAGACCCAGTACTTC
CDR3: CASSYSMAGGEETQYF

D: .
size: many
V: TRBV6-2/TRBV6-3
J: TRBJ2-7
DNA: TGTGCCAGCAGTTACTCGTCATTCGGGACAAAGACCTACGAGCAGTACTTC
CDR3: CASSYSSFGTKTYEQYF

D: TRBD1
size: many
V: TRBV4-2
J: TRBJ1-2
DNA: TGTGCCAGCAGCCAAACAGGGGCCCAATATGGCTACACCTTC
CDR3: CASSQTGAQYGYTF

D: .
size: few
V: TRBV6-1
J: TRBJ1-1
DNA: TGTGCCAGCAGTCAGGGATTGGCTGAAGCTTTCTTT
CDR3: CASSQGLAEAFF

D: .
size: .
V: TRBV4-3
J: TRBJ1-5
DNA: TGCGCCAGCAGCGTGACTGTAAGTCCCAATCAGCCCCAGCATTTT
CDR3: CASSVTVSPNQPQHF

D: .
size: many
V: TRBV28
J: TRBJ1-1
DNA: TGTGCCAGCAGTTTTGAGGGGACTGAAGCTTTCTTT
CDR3: CASSFEGTEAFF

D: TRBD1
size: .
V: TRBV13
J: TRBJ1-6
DNA: TGTGCCAGCAGCACCGGGACAGGGGTTCGAATAGGTTCACCCCTCCACTTT
CDR3: CASSTGTGVRIGSPLHF

D: .
size: many
V: TRBV30
J: TRBJ2-7
DNA: TGTGCCTGGAGCCGGGGCGACTACGAGCAGTACTTC
CDR3: CAWSRGDYEQYF